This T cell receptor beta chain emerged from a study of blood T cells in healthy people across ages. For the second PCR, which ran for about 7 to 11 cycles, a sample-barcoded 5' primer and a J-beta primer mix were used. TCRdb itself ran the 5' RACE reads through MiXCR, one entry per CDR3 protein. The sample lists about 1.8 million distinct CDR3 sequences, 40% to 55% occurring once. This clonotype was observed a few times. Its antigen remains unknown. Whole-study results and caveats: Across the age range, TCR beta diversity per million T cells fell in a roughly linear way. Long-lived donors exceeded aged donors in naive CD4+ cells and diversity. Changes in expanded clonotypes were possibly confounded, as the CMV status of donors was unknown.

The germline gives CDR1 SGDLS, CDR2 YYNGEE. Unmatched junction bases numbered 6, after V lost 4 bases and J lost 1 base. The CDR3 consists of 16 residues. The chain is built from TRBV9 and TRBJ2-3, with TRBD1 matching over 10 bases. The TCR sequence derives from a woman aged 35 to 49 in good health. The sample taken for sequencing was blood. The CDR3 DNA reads TGTGCCAGCAGCAATCTCGGGACAGGGGGCACAGATACGCAGTATTTT. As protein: CASSNLGTGGTDTQYF.